This T cell receptor beta chain was found in a study of identical twins. Study-wide points: Sequences that were out-of-frame, alpha and twin-shared displayed an excess of low generation probability. In cord blood, abundant beta clonotypes had fewer insertions; memory showed no trend.

cDNA molecules carried unique molecular identifiers, and template switching added a universal primer site. TCRdb processed the 5' RACE reads anew with MiXCR; each CDR3 protein has one entry. The data hold 1.5 million to 2 million distinct CDR3 sequences, with around 29% observed a single time. The V and J ends lost 1 base and 5 bases, in that order; junction bases with no gene match: 5. The CDR3 spans 13 residues. CDR1 and CDR2 from the germline V gene are DFQATT and SNEGSKA (reference sequence). On this clonotype: Its antigen remains unknown.

The source material was cord blood. The receptor's source is a newborn girl in good health. The rearrangement uses TRBV20-1 and TRBJ2-7; 7 nucleotides line up with TRBD1. The CDR3 DNA follows: TGCAGTGCTAGAGTAGACAGGGCGGACGAGCAGTACTTC. It encodes CSARVDRADEQYF.